This TCR beta chain appears in the sequencing data of a study of regulatory T cells in long-lasting Graves disease. CDR3 regions were amplified by Arm-PCR using iRepertoire HTBI primers to build TCR beta libraries. A single record per CDR3 protein comes from TCRdb applying MiXCR to the multiplex PCR reads. The table has under 800,000 distinct CDR3 sequences, roughly 15% seen once. The time point was: newly diagnosed GD, antithyroid drugs for less than 3 months. PBMC-extracted RNA yielded the TCR library. One endocrinology department in Xi'an, China, was where patients came from. Germline V lookup: CDR1 MGHDK, CDR2 SYGVNS. V was shortened by 5 bases and J by 7 bases, with 20 bases between the two germline ends. This CDR3 spans 15 amino acids. These same records also appear under a second study, on T cells in Graves' hyperthyroidism and ophthalmopathy. According to that study: First-round RT-PCR with HTBI primers amplified the TCR CDR3 region. Most thyroid clonotypes that were expanded above 0.001 also turned up in blood.

This chain links TRBV25-1 with TRBJ1-2; possible D gene TRBD1, 6 bases. This clonotype was sampled from a woman under 40 with Graves disease. Material: peripheral blood mononuclear cells (PBMCs), obtained at new diagnosis, from a patient treated with antithyroid drugs. The CDR3 sequence: CASSPQGGGIRGYTF. The CDR3, as DNA: TGTGCCAGCAGTCCCCAAGGAGGGGGGATACGTGGCTACACCTTC.